The rows below give T cell receptor beta chains drawn from one sample of a study of shared clonotypes between healthy human individuals. TCRdb's copy holds only in-frame clones and misses some; the assay was immunoSEQ multiplex PCR. The repertoire holds approximately 2.1 million clones, 90% to 95% seen once, with under 0.45% in the top ten. The sequenced sample consisted of naive CD4+ T cells from PBMCs. The origin of the receptors is a man between 18 and 29 years old in good health. Some clones in this sample may be carry-over from other donors' samples. CDR3s include the opening cysteine and the closing phenylalanine or tryptophan. A D gene is named only where the DNA matches it firmly. Clone size appears in some rows only: once, few, many, or a class for an expanded clone.

CDR3 DNA: TGCGCCAGCAGCAGATGGGACAGGGTGGCCTCTGGAAACACCATATATTTT
CDR3 protein: CASSRWDRVASGNTIYF
V gene: TRBV5-1
clone size: NA
J gene: TRBJ1-3
D gene: TRBD1

CDR3 DNA: TGTGCCAGCAGCCCCCTAGCGGGTCGTTGGGAGACCCAGTACTTC
CDR3 protein: CASSPLAGRWETQYF
V gene: TRBV14
clone size: NA
J gene: TRBJ2-5
D gene: TRBD2

CDR3 DNA: TGTGCCAGCAGCTTGCTGAGGAGACGGACAGGCAATGAGCAGTTCTTC
CDR3 protein: CASSLLRRRTGNEQFF
V gene: TRBV7-8
clone size: NA
J gene: TRBJ2-1
D gene: TRBD1

CDR3 DNA: TGTGCCAGTAGCTGGGGTCGACTAGCGAGTACAACCCCCCCCTCCTACAATGAGCAGTTCTTC
CDR3 protein: CASSWGRLASTTPPSYNEQFF
V gene: TRBV19
clone size: NA
J gene: TRBJ2-1
D gene: TRBD2

CDR3 DNA: TGTGCCAGCAGTACCCGGGACAGGGGGCGCCTAGGGGCTTTCTTT
CDR3 protein: CASSTRDRGRLGAFF
V gene: TRBV28
clone size: once
J gene: TRBJ1-1
D gene: TRBD1

CDR3 DNA: TGTGCCAGCAGTTTAGGGTTAGCGGGAGGTCACGGGGAGCTGTTTTTT
CDR3 protein: CASSLGLAGGHGELFF
V gene: TRBV28
clone size: NA
J gene: TRBJ2-2
D gene: TRBD2

CDR3 DNA: TGTGCCAGCTCACTTAGCGTATACAATGAGCAGTTCTTC
CDR3 protein: CASSLSVYNEQFF
V gene: TRBV18
clone size: NA
J gene: TRBJ2-1
D gene: NA

CDR3 DNA: TGTGCCAGCAGTTGGGACACAGGTGGCTACGAGCAGTACTTC
CDR3 protein: CASSWDTGGYEQYF
V gene: TRBV27
clone size: NA
J gene: TRBJ2-7
D gene: NA

CDR3 DNA: TGTGCCAGCAGTACCGCACGGGGGTTTGAACAAGAGACCCAGTACTTC
CDR3 protein: CASSTARGFEQETQYF
V gene: TRBV28
clone size: NA
J gene: TRBJ2-5
D gene: NA

CDR3 DNA: TGTGCCAGCAGCTTAATGACAGGGGGCCTTGAGCAGTTCTTC
CDR3 protein: CASSLMTGGLEQFF
V gene: TRBV7-3
clone size: NA
J gene: TRBJ2-1
D gene: TRBD1

CDR3 DNA: TGTGCCAGCAGCTTAGGAAGCGGGAGGGCCTGGCAAGAGACCCAGTACTTC
CDR3 protein: CASSLGSGRAWQETQYF
V gene: TRBV11-2
clone size: NA
J gene: TRBJ2-5
D gene: TRBD2

CDR3 DNA: TGTGCCAGCTCACCGGGACAGGGGATCTCTGGGGCCAACGTCCTGACTTTC
CDR3 protein: CASSPGQGISGANVLTF
V gene: TRBV18
clone size: NA
J gene: TRBJ2-6
D gene: TRBD1

CDR3 DNA: TGTGCCAGCAGCCGAGGAGCGGGTCGCTCCTACGAGCAGTACTTC
CDR3 protein: CASSRGAGRSYEQYF
V gene: TRBV4-2
clone size: NA
J gene: TRBJ2-7
D gene: NA

CDR3 DNA: TGCGCCAGCAGCCCGAGGGGGGTCCGGCAATATGAAGAGCAGTACTTC
CDR3 protein: CASSPRGVRQYEEQYF
V gene: TRBV4-3
clone size: NA
J gene: TRBJ2-7
D gene: NA

CDR3 DNA: TGTGCCAGCAGCTTAAGCCCGGGAGGTGCTGCAGATACGCAGTATTTT
CDR3 protein: CASSLSPGGAADTQYF
V gene: TRBV7-2
clone size: NA
J gene: TRBJ2-3
D gene: TRBD2

CDR3 DNA: TGTGCCAGCAGGACAGGGACCAATTCACCCCTCCACTTT
CDR3 protein: CASRTGTNSPLHF
V gene: TRBV6-6
clone size: NA
J gene: TRBJ1-6
D gene: TRBD1

CDR3 DNA: TGTGCCAGCTCACCACTCGGGACGGCTACCTACGAGCAGTACTTC
CDR3 protein: CASSPLGTATYEQYF
V gene: TRBV18
clone size: NA
J gene: TRBJ2-7
D gene: NA

CDR3 DNA: TGTGCCAGCAGTTCCACAGTTTTAGGTTACTACGAGCAGTACTTC
CDR3 protein: CASSSTVLGYYEQYF
V gene: TRBV6-5
clone size: once
J gene: TRBJ2-7
D gene: NA

CDR3 DNA: TGTGCCAGTAGTCAACAGGGTGGGCATGAAGCTTTCTTT
CDR3 protein: CASSQQGGHEAFF
V gene: TRBV19
clone size: NA
J gene: TRBJ1-1
D gene: NA

CDR3 DNA: TGTGCCAGCTCACCGGGCAGGGGGGGGAACACTGAAGCTTTCTTT
CDR3 protein: CASSPGRGGNTEAFF
V gene: TRBV18
clone size: NA
J gene: TRBJ1-1
D gene: TRBD1

CDR3 DNA: TGTGCCAGCAAGGGGCTAGCGGGATTGCCAGATACGCAGTATTTT
CDR3 protein: CASKGLAGLPDTQYF
V gene: TRBV2
clone size: NA
J gene: TRBJ2-3
D gene: TRBD2

CDR3 DNA: TGTGCCAGCACCCGGACTGGCAATCAGCCCCAGCATTTT
CDR3 protein: CASTRTGNQPQHF
V gene: TRBV2
clone size: NA
J gene: TRBJ1-5
D gene: NA

CDR3 DNA: TGTGCCAGTACCCCCCTCCCCGATAGCGGGCCACTATCCTACAATGAGCAGTTCTTC
CDR3 protein: CASTPLPDSGPLSYNEQFF
V gene: TRBV19
clone size: NA
J gene: TRBJ2-1
D gene: TRBD2

CDR3 DNA: TGCGCCAGCAGCTCCCTCAGGGTAGGGACTGAAGCTTTCTTT
CDR3 protein: CASSSLRVGTEAFF
V gene: TRBV5-1
clone size: NA
J gene: TRBJ1-1
D gene: NA

CDR3 DNA: TGTGCCAGCAAAGGGGCCGTCGCTAATGAAAAACTGTTTTTT
CDR3 protein: CASKGAVANEKLFF
V gene: TRBV27
clone size: NA
J gene: TRBJ1-4
D gene: NA

CDR3 DNA: TGTGCCAGCAGTGAAATAACTGAAGCTTTCTTT
CDR3 protein: CASSEITEAFF
V gene: TRBV6-6
clone size: NA
J gene: TRBJ1-1
D gene: NA